This T cell receptor beta chain derives from a study of identical twins. Via MiXCR, TCRdb re-called the 5' RACE reads, giving one row per CDR3 protein. The sample has 1.5 million to 2 million distinct CDR3 sequences; less than 40% are singletons. The source is a newborn girl in good health. The material sequenced was cord blood.

The CDR3 sequence is CASSPQGITYEQYF. In DNA form, the CDR3 reads TGTGCCAGCTCACCACAGGGGATAACCTACGAGCAGTACTTC. The chain recombines TRBV18 with TRBJ2-7, with D tentatively TRBD1 (5 bases). Trimming pared 1 base from V and 2 bases from J, leaving 9 bases between. This CDR3 has 14 amino acids. Germline V lookup: CDR1 KGHSH, CDR2 LQKENI.